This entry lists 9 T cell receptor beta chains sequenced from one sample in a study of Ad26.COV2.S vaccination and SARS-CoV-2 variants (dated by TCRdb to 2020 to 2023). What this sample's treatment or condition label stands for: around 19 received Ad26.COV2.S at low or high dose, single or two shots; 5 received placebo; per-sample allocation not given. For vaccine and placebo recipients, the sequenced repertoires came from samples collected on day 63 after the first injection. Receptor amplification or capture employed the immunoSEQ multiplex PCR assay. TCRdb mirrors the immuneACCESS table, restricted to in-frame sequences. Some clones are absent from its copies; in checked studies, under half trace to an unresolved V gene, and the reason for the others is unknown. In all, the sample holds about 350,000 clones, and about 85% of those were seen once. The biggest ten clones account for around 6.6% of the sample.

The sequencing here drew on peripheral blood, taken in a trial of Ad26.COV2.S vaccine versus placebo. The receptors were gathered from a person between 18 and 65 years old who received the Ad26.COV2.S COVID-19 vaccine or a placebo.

CDR3 nucleotide sequence: TGTGCCAGCAGCCCCAACAGGGTGGGAACTGAAGCTTTCTTT. As protein: CASSPNRVGTEAFF. The genes are TRBV9 and TRBJ1-1, with D perhaps TRBD1 (6 bases). The length of the CDR3 is 14 residues. The V gene's germline CDR1 is SGDLS and CDR2 YYNGEE. Trimming pared 4 bases from V and 5 bases from J, leaving 15 bases between.

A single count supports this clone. The CDR3 DNA is TGTGCCAGCAGTTACTCGGGCGAGCAGTACTTC. Its translation: CASSYSGEQYF. This chain connects TRBV6-5 to TRBJ2-7; no reliable D call. There are 11 residues in the CDR3. CDR1 is MNHEY and CDR2 is SVGAGI in the germline V gene. The ends were cut back, 0 bases at V and 6 bases at J, with 3 bases in the middle.

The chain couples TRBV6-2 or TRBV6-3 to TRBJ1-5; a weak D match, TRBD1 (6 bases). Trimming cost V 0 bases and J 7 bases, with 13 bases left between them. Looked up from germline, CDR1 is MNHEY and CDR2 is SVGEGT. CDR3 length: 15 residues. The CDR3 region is CASSYSGGSGQPQHF. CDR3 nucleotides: TGTGCCAGCAGTTACTCAGGGGGTAGTGGGCAGCCCCAGCATTTT.

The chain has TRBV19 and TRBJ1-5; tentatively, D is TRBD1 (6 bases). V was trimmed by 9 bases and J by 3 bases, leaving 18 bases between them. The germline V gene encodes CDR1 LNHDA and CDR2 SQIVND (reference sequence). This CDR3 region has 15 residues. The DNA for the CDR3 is TGTGCCAGCCGAATTTCTTCAGGGGCCAATCAGCCCCAGCATTTT. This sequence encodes CASRISSGANQPQHF. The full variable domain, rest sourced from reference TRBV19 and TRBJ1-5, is DGGITQSPKYLFRKEGQNVTLSCEQNLNHDAMYWYRQDPGQGLRLIYYSQIVNDFQKGDIAEGYSVSREKKESFPLTVTSAQKNPTAFYLCASRISSGANQPQHFGDGTRLSIL.

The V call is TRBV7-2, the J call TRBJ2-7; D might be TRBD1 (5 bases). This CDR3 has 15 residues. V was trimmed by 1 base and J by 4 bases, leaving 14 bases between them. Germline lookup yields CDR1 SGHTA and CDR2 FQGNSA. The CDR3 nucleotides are TGTGCCAGCAGCTTAGTTGGGCAGGGATTTTACGAGCAGTACTTC. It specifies CASSLVGQGFYEQYF.

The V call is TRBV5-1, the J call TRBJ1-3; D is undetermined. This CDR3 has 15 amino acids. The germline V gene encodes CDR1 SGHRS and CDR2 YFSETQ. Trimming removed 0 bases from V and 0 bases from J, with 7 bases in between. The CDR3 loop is CASSLETFSGNTIYF. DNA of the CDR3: TGCGCCAGCAGCTTGGAAACCTTCTCTGGAAACACCATATATTTT. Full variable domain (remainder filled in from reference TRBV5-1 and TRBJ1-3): KAGVTQTPRYLIKTRGQQVTLSCSPISGHRSVSWYQQTPGQGLQFLFEYFSETQRNKGNFPGRFSGRQFSNSRSEMNVSTLELGDSALYLCASSLETFSGNTIYFGEGSWLTVV.

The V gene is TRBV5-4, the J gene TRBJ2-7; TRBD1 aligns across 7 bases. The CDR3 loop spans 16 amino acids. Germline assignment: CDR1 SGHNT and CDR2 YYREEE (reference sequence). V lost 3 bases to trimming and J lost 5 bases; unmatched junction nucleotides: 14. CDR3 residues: CASSWGGGRGYNEQYF. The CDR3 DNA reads TGTGCCAGCAGCTGGGGCGGTGGCAGGGGGTACAACGAGCAGTACTTC.

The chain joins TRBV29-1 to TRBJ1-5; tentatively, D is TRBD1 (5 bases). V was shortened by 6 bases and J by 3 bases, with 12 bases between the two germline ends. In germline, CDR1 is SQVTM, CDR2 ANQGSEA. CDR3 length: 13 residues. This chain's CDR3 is CSVRDLYNQPQHF. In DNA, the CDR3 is TGCAGCGTCCGGGACCTTTACAATCAGCCCCAGCATTTT.

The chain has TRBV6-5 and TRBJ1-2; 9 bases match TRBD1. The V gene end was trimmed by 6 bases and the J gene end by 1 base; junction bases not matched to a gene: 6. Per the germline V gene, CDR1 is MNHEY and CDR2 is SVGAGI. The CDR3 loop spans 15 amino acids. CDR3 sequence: CASRPPGQGNYGYTF. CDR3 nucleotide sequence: TGTGCCAGCAGGCCTCCGGGACAGGGTAACTATGGCTACACCTTC.